A selection of T cell receptor beta chains follows, all from one sample in a study of vaccination and CD4 T cells after COVID-19. TCRdb ran MiXCR on the PCR reads and lists one entry per CDR3 protein. In the table there are around 6,300 distinct CDR3 sequences, about four fifths of which are singletons. Their antigen targets remain unknown. Sequenced material: CD4+ T cells from blood, cultured in vitro. All receptors come from a human donor who had recovered from COVID-19. CDR3s include the opening cysteine and the closing phenylalanine or tryptophan. The order of the fields is J gene, clone size, V gene, CDR3 length, CDR3 protein. The size field is filled for only some rows; it gives once, few, many or a size class.

J gene: TRBJ1-2; clone size: -; V gene: TRBV19; CDR3 length: 15; CDR3 protein: CASSTRDRVGYGYTF
J gene: TRBJ2-1; clone size: -; V gene: TRBV6-5; CDR3 length: 16; CDR3 protein: CASSYFSPAGYNEQFF
J gene: TRBJ2-7; clone size: -; V gene: TRBV7-6; CDR3 length: 16; CDR3 protein: CASSRRTTGSSYEQYF
J gene: TRBJ2-1; clone size: -; V gene: TRBV2; CDR3 length: 15; CDR3 protein: CASSPLGLSYNEQFF
J gene: TRBJ2-2; clone size: -; V gene: TRBV27; CDR3 length: 15; CDR3 protein: CASSFYGGAVGELFF
J gene: TRBJ1-6; clone size: -; V gene: TRBV20-1; CDR3 length: 15; CDR3 protein: CSAKSTGTGNSPLHF
J gene: TRBJ2-7; clone size: -; V gene: TRBV4-3; CDR3 length: 13; CDR3 protein: CASSPGLAGIKYF
J gene: TRBJ2-7; clone size: medium-sized; V gene: TRBV5-1; CDR3 length: 14; CDR3 protein: CASSLVVFGDEQYF
J gene: TRBJ1-5; clone size: once; V gene: TRBV20-1; CDR3 length: 15; CDR3 protein: CSAREGTGRGQPQHF
J gene: TRBJ1-2; clone size: -; V gene: TRBV20-1; CDR3 length: 13; CDR3 protein: CSAGLTTNYGYTF
J gene: TRBJ2-2; clone size: -; V gene: TRBV15; CDR3 length: 12; CDR3 protein: CATHYRGGELFF
J gene: TRBJ1-3; clone size: -; V gene: TRBV7-2; CDR3 length: 15; CDR3 protein: CASSSNRMAGNTIYF
J gene: TRBJ1-2; clone size: -; V gene: TRBV6-5; CDR3 length: 14; CDR3 protein: CASSYYDSSYGYTF
J gene: TRBJ2-2; clone size: -; V gene: TRBV19; CDR3 length: 15; CDR3 protein: CASSWGRLNTGELFF
J gene: TRBJ2-2; clone size: -; V gene: TRBV30; CDR3 length: 14; CDR3 protein: CAWGTGWGTGELFF
J gene: TRBJ2-2; clone size: -; V gene: TRBV7-9; CDR3 length: 14; CDR3 protein: CASRPSGYTGELFF